Below, 2 T cell receptor beta chains from the same sample are listed, as sequenced in a study of blood T cell repertoires in COVID-19 (dated by TCRdb to 2018 to 2021). The library relied on the immunoSEQ multiplex PCR assay. In its TCRdb copy, this immuneACCESS table keeps in-frame sequences only and misses some clones. Where compared with another copy, unresolved V genes explain less than half of these, and the others have no known cause. The sample records about 140,000 clones, about four fifths of which are singletons. Just under 9% of the sample is taken by the ten largest. Sequencing used peripheral blood. These receptors were taken from an elderly woman in a cohort sampled during active or convalescent COVID-19.

The chain links TRBV19 to TRBJ2-1, with TRBD1 matching 7 bases. The CDR3 has 16 residues. CDR1 is LNHDA, CDR2 SQIVND, per germline (reference sequence). After removal of 5 bases from V and 6 bases from J, the junction contained 13 bases not matched to a gene. The CDR3, as DNA: TGTGCCAGTAGTCCTCCGACAGGGACGGGGTTCAATGAGCAGTTCTTC. Amino acids: CASSPPTGTGFNEQFF.

The J gene is TRBJ2-3, the V gene TRBV12-5; a possible D gene is TRBD1 (5 bases). Trimming cost V 1 base and J 0 bases, with 5 bases left between them. The CDR3 sequence is 14 residues long. Germline V gives CDR1 LGHNT, CDR2 FRNRAP. CDR3 protein: CASGLGQSTDTQYF. The CDR3 DNA follows: TGTGCTAGTGGTTTGGGACAGAGCACAGATACGCAGTATTTT.